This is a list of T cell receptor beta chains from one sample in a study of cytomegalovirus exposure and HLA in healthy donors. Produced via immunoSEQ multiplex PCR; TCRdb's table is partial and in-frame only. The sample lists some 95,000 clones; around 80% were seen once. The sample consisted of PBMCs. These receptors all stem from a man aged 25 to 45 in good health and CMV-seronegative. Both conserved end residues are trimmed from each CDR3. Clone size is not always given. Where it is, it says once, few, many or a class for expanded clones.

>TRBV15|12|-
ATSRIAGWVEQF
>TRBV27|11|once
ASSPPGRGRAF
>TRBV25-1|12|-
ASRTSGTYNEQF
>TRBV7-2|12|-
ASSLVPSRHEQY
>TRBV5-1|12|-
ASSGSGKPYEQY
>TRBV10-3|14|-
AISESGLSSGNTIY
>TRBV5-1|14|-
ASSQDRGRRAGELF
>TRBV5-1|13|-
ASSADRGEGNTIY
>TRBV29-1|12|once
SVETGNLGYEQY
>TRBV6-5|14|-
ASSYSGAGGPYEQF
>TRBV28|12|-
ASSFGSLTDTQY
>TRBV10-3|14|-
AISGKSGGPTDTQY
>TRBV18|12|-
ASSSRGDRYEQY
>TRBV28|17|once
ASSSYPTSLRRDTGELF
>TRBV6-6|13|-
ASRYKAGPSTEAF
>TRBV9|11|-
ASSSRSGNTIY
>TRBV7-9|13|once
ASSGSGSFNQPQH
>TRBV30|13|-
AWIAGLAGFGEQF
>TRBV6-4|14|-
ASSDTGLVDYNEQF
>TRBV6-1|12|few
ASSEPEGGNTIY
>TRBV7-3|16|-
ASSLPTGTEAGDTEAF
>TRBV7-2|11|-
ASSFGGNTEAF
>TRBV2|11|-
ASRDTENTEAF
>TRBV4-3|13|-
ASRRDRGYNSPLH
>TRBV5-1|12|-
ASSLADRGYEQY
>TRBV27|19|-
ASSQLFFSPRTKRSSYEQY
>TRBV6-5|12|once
ASSYGRGQYEQY
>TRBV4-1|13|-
ASSLGGSWRGEAF
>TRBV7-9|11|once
ASSQDYPYEQY
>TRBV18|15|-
ASSPDFNLSGANVLT
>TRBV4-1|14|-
ASSQGRASGRNEQY
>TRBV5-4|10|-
ASSFDSYEQY
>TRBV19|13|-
ASSAEPGLWEKLF
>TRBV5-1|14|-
ASSFGGGTSGTEAF
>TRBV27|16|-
ASSLRTTGLGAKNIQY
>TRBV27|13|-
ASSFSLRGVTEAF
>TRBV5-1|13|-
ASSQDRGPGNTIY
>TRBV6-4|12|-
ASSAGQEYSPLH
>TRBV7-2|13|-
ASSITGTGTSPLH
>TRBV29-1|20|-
SVGGGPSKLAGVDLNYNEQF
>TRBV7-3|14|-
ASSLTGTGPGNTIY
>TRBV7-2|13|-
ASSSSRESSYEQY
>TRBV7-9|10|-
SSSLDSRGYT
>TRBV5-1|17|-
ASSSSGGRLVGTNEKLF
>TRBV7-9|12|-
ASLLSGSSDEQF
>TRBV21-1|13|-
ASSRGTSGSDEQF
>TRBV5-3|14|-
ARSLVLAGGSYEQY
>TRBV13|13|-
ASSLGPGVTDTQY
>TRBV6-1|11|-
ASTSAYGYEQY
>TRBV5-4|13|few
ASSLGRVVDYGYT
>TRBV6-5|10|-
ASSQGNYGYT
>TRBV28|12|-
ASSSTVSTDTQY